This T cell receptor (beta chain) stems from a study of tumor and adjacent non-tumor tissue in lung cancer. The wider study: There were approximately twelve adenocarcinoma, a couple of squamous cell carcinoma and 1 small cell lung cancer cases. Around 4.4 million productive TCRbeta reads were obtained per sample on average. Stage I to III disease affected approximately 11 men and about 5 women aged about 30 to 85.

RNA was extracted from bulk tissue without any cell sorting. Study-wide points: Normal lung showed higher cumulative top 100 clone frequency than tumor.

TCRbeta libraries were built with three rounds of nested PCR, modified from ARM-PCR. Each CDR3 protein is one row after TCRdb ran MiXCR on the multiplex PCR reads. The data show under 100,000 distinct CDR3 sequences, with approximately 71% seen just once and roughly an eighth held by the top ten. The CDR3 runs to 15 residues. A word on this clonotype: Its antigen is not known. One end of the junction is discordant with germline, which a read error may explain.

Sequenced sample: lung tumor tissue. The clonotype was recovered from a woman aged 70 to 79 with non-small cell lung cancer. This rearrangement joins TRBV12-3 or TRBV12-4 to TRBJ2-7, with 7 bases lining up with TRBD2. CDR3 nucleotides: TGTGCCAGCAGCTTGACAAGCGGGACGGTCTATGAGCAGCACTTC. This codes for CASSLTSGTVYEQHF.